These 5 T cell receptor beta chains came from one sample sequenced in a study of T-cell reconstitution after alpha-beta-depleted transplantation in children. Study observations and caveats: At one year after transplant, newly produced T cells mostly accounted for T-cell counts and diversity.

Unique molecular identifiers were incorporated into the prepared TCRbeta library. TCRdb redid the calling of the PCR reads with MiXCR, one entry per CDR3 protein. The table lists some 300,000 distinct CDR3 sequences, almost 8% of them singletons. Antigens for these TCRs are unknown. Sequencing used peripheral blood, obtained 360 days after TCRalphabeta/CD19-depleted stem cell transplant. The origin of the receptors is a female patient aged 2-10 years who had a stem cell transplant for Fanconi anemia, so the T cells may come from the graft donor.

The chain combines TRBV5-5 with TRBJ2-7; 8 bases match TRBD2. The V segment lost 4 bases and the J segment 4 bases; nucleotides outside the gene matches: 10. Germline V lookup: CDR1 SGHKS, CDR2 YYEKEE (reference sequence). This CDR3 contains 15 residues. The CDR3 loop is CASSQSGGMRYEQYF. The CDR3 nucleotides read TGTGCCAGCAGCCAATCGGGGGGGATGAGGTACGAGCAGTACTTC.

This clonotype was seen at least ten times. The genes are TRBV9 and TRBJ2-7; 7 bases are a match to TRBD1. The CDR3 is 14 amino acids. Germline-derived CDR1 and CDR2 are SGDLS and YYNGEE. After removal of 2 bases from V and 2 bases from J, the junction contained 4 bases not matched to a gene. The CDR3, as DNA: TGTGCCAGCAGCGTCTGGGACAGTGCCTACGAGCAGTACTTC. Encoded protein: CASSVWDSAYEQYF.

This clonotype was seen many times. V is TRBV12-3 or TRBV12-4 and J is TRBJ2-5, with 13 bases that match TRBD2. Trimming at V came to 6 bases and at J to 5 bases, leaving 6 bases not matched to a gene. The CDR3 runs 15 residues. The CDR3 region is CASSPTSGRGETQYF. CDR3 in DNA: TGTGCCAGCAGCCCTACTAGCGGGAGGGGTGAGACCCAGTACTTC.

This rearrangement joins TRBV20-1 to TRBJ1-4; the D is unclear. The CDR3 sequence is 14 residues long. Germline V CDR1 and CDR2: DFQATT, SNEGSKA (reference sequence). V was shortened by 3 bases and J by 6 bases, with 14 bases between the two germline ends. This chain's CDR3 is CSASLSLVDEKLFF. Written as DNA, the CDR3 is TGCAGTGCTAGTCTTTCCCTGGTAGATGAAAAACTGTTTTTT.

Many counts were recorded for this clonotype. This chain joins TRBV5-1 and TRBJ2-1; D ambiguous. The V gene lost 3 bases and the J gene lost 10 bases, with 14 bases spanning the gap. The CDR3 runs to 13 residues. CDR1 and CDR2 from the germline V gene are SGHRS and YFSETQ. The CDR3, as DNA: TGCGCCAGCAGCTCCACTCGGAGCAGCGAGCAGTTCTTC. It specifies CASSSTRSSEQFF.